The present TCR beta chain was sequenced within a study of beta chain features in type 1 diabetes. Study findings and constraints: Shortening of TCRB CDR3s, moderate but significant, appeared in all four CD4+ subsets of Type 1 diabetes patients.

Germline assignment: CDR1 GTSNPN and CDR2 SVGIG (reference sequence). Trimming left V 4 bases short and J 6 bases short, with 15 bases between. The CDR3 totals 13 residues. The authors reverse transcribed all of the isolated RNA, so sequencing captured expressed TCRB transcripts. The repertoire was sequenced with immunoSEQ multiplex PCR; TCRdb's copy has only in-frame clones and lacks some. The sample contains about 370,000 clones, 9.6% of which appear only once. This clone was found a few times. Its target is not known. Sequencing was performed on central memory CD4+ T cells from blood. The sequence came from a man aged 25 to 45 with type 1 diabetes. This rearrangement joins TRBV30 to TRBJ1-2; D is perhaps TRBD1 (5 bases). CDR3 coding DNA: TGTGCCTGGACCGCCCTCGGAGGGGATGGCTACACCTTC. Its translation is CAWTALGGDGYTF.